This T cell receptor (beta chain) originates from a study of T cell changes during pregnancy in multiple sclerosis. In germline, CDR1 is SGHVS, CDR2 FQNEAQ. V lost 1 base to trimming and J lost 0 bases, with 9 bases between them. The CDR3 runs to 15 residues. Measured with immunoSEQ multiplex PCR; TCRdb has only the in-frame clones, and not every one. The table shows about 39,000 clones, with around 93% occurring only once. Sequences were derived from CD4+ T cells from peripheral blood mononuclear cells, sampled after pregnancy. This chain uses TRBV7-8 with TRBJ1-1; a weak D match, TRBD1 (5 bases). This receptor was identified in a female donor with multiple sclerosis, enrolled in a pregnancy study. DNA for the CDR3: TGTGCCAGCAGCTTAGAGGCAGGGCTGAACACTGAAGCTTTCTTT. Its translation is CASSLEAGLNTEAFF.